Given below is one T cell receptor beta chain in context. Its specificity is not known. TCRbeta library preparation incorporated unique molecular identifiers. One entry per CDR3 protein results from TCRdb running MiXCR on the PCR reads. The data show around 450,000 distinct CDR3 sequences, around 16% seen once. The data stem from a study of T-cell reconstitution after alpha-beta-depleted transplantation in children. Study-wide findings and caveats: It was newly produced T cells that mostly accounted for T-cell counts and diversity one year after transplant. Where alpha-beta T cells came from about two months after transplant was reportedly several hundred expanded graft clones. Diversity of TCRbeta at day 60 was high in some patients, arising from surviving recipient T cells and thymic progenitors.

CDR3 size: 13 residues. CDR1 LGHDT and CDR2 YNNKEL come from the germline V gene (reference sequence). V shed 1 base and J shed 8 bases, with 11 bases lying between them. The TCR was taken from a boy in the first two years of life who had a stem cell transplant for Wiskott-Aldrich syndrome, so the T cells may come from the graft donor. The chain carries TRBV3-1 and TRBJ1-2; no firm D call. This specimen was PBMCs, mostly from graft donor cells, taken 360 days after TCRalphabeta/CD19-depleted stem cell transplant. The DNA for the CDR3 is TGTGCCAGCAGCCAAGGGCATATGGGGGGCTACACCTTC. The encoded protein is CASSQGHMGGYTF.